These 28 T cell receptor beta chains were sequenced from one sample in a study of a mutant IDH1 vaccine in newly diagnosed glioma (dated by TCRdb to the early 2020s). These TCRs are of unknown antigen specificity. This specimen's time point label, interpreted: week 47, end of study. Each vaccine dose was 300 ug of a 20-mer mutant IDH1 peptide in Montanide, given subcutaneously with topical imiquimod. Library construction relied on the immunoSEQ multiplex PCR assay. The clones in this table, taken by TCRdb from immuneACCESS, are in-frame only. Not every clone is retained; where verified, under half of the shortfall comes from an unresolved V gene, and the cause of the rest is unknown. A total of about 94,000 clones appear in this sample, roughly 89% of them only once. The ten largest make up 0.77% of the sample. The specimen comprised PBMCs, sampled from a glioma patient whose treatment included an IDH1 peptide vaccine. The receptors were gathered from a woman between 45 and 60 years old with glioma.

V gene TRBV5-1 combines with J gene TRBJ2-7, with a tentative D call TRBD1 (6 bases). The ends were cut back, 1 base at V and 3 bases at J, with 23 bases in the middle. The CDR3 contains 18 residues. Germline CDR1 is SGHRS and CDR2 is YFSETQ. The CDR3 loop reads CASSLSLRGRLAHYEQYF. In DNA, the CDR3 is TGCGCCAGCAGCTTGAGTCTCAGGGGCCGCCTCGCTCACTACGAGCAGTACTTC.

The chain combines TRBV28 with TRBJ2-7; D uncertain. The CDR3 sequence is 13 residues long. V was clipped by 9 bases and J by 0 bases, with 12 bases between them. Germline V CDR1 and CDR2: MDHEN, SYDVKM. CDR3 in amino acids: CASCKRSSYEQYF. The CDR3 DNA sequence: TGTGCCAGTTGTAAAAGGTCCTCCTACGAGCAGTACTTC.

The genes are TRBV6-1 and TRBJ1-1; D not resolved. This CDR3 has 13 residues. Germline V gene data show CDR1 as MNHNS and CDR2 as SASEGT. The V and J ends lost 6 bases and 2 bases respectively, with 10 bases between them. This chain's CDR3 is CASRTRSNTEAFF. The CDR3 nucleotides read TGTGCCAGCAGGACCCGATCTAACACTGAAGCTTTCTTT.

This clone was seen just once. CDR3 bases: TGTGCCAGCAGCTTAGGGGCTAGCGGGATGGGCGATGAGCAGTTCTTC. It translates to CASSLGASGMGDEQFF. V usage is TRBV7-9 and J usage is TRBJ2-1, with TRBD2 identical over 9 bases. Germline V gene lookup returns CDR1 SEHNR and CDR2 FQNEAQ (reference sequence). CDR3 size: 16 residues. The J segment lost 8 bases and the V segment lost 1 base, leaving 9 bases of the junction unmatched.

The rearrangement links TRBV5-1 to TRBJ2-1; D gene ambiguous. The CDR3 runs to 15 residues. Germline V CDR1 and CDR2: SGHRS, YFSETQ. Deletions cut 0 bases from V and 4 bases from J, with 11 bases between. The CDR3 reads CASSLEVRSYNEQFF. The CDR3 region has the DNA TGCGCCAGCAGCTTGGAGGTCAGATCTTACAATGAGCAGTTCTTC.

The V gene is TRBV10-3, the J gene TRBJ2-1, with 11 positions matching TRBD2. CDR1 and CDR2 from the germline V gene are ENHRY and SYGVKD. The CDR3 loop spans 13 amino acids. Trimming at V came to 11 bases and at J to 4 bases, leaving 4 bases not matched to a gene. CDR3 residues: CAVGTSGYNEQFF. DNA of the CDR3: TGTGCCGTCGGGACTAGCGGATACAATGAGCAGTTCTTC.

The chain carries TRBV30 and TRBJ2-7, with D tentatively TRBD2 (5 bases). With 3 bases removed from V and 5 bases from J, the gap between germline ends came to 17 bases. CDR1 and CDR2 from the germline V gene are GTSNPN and SVGIG (reference sequence). The length of the CDR3 is 14 residues. CDR3 region: CAWSLDYGPDEQYF. CDR3 sequence (DNA): TGTGCCTGGAGCCTTGACTATGGCCCAGACGAGCAGTACTTC.

The chain couples TRBV5-8 to TRBJ1-2, with TRBD1 matching over 7 bases. Germline trimming cut 0 bases from V and 3 bases from J; bases unmatched to any gene: 2. Germline values: CDR1 SGHTS, CDR2 YDEGEE. This CDR3 contains 14 residues. CDR3 protein: CASSLGQGDYGYTF. The CDR3 coding sequence is TGTGCCAGCAGCTTGGGTCAGGGGGACTATGGCTACACCTTC.

The J gene is TRBJ2-7, the V gene TRBV13; TRBD2 matches at 11 bases. The V gene's germline CDR1 is PRHDT and CDR2 FYEKMQ (reference sequence). This CDR3 comprises 18 residues. The ends lost 4 bases at V and 0 bases at J; junction bases unmatched: 11. The CDR3 DNA sequence: TGTGCCAGCAGCTCAGGGGGGACTAGCGGTCCCTCCTCCTACGAGCAGTACTTC. It specifies CASSSGGTSGPSSYEQYF.

The chain employs TRBV27 and TRBJ2-7; possible D gene TRBD1, 6 bases. The CDR3 is 12 residues long. The ends were cut back, 6 bases at V and 6 bases at J, with 12 bases in the middle. Germline CDR1 is MNHEY and CDR2 is SMNVEV (reference sequence). This CDR3 reads CASRNTGSEQYF. DNA for the CDR3: TGTGCCAGCAGAAACACAGGGAGCGAGCAGTACTTC.

Only one count was recorded for this clone. The chain is built from TRBV4-1 and TRBJ1-4, with D perhaps matching TRBD1 (6 bases). The CDR3 contains 17 residues. CDR1 and CDR2 from the germline V gene are MGHRA and YSYEKL. V lost 1 base to trimming and J lost 5 bases, with 17 bases between them. CDR3: CASSQVGRRQENEKLFF. In DNA form, the CDR3 reads TGCGCCAGCAGCCAAGTGGGTCGACGACAGGAAAATGAAAAACTGTTTTTT.

The chain links TRBV30 to TRBJ1-5; D may be TRBD1 (6 bases). CDR1 is GTSNPN, CDR2 SVGIG, per germline (reference sequence). The CDR3 spans 14 residues. Deletions cut 5 bases from V and 0 bases from J, with 11 bases between. CDR3 bases: TGTGCCTGGGCCACAGGGTATAGCAATCAGCCCCAGCATTTT. This gives the protein CAWATGYSNQPQHF.

CDR3 nucleotide sequence: TGTGCCAGCAGTTGGGACAGGGGGACGAACACCGGGGAGCTGTTTTTT. Amino acids: CASSWDRGTNTGELFF. The chain combines TRBV2 with TRBJ2-2; 11 nucleotides line up with TRBD1. This CDR3 has 16 residues. In germline, CDR1 is SNHLY, CDR2 FYNNEI. V shed 5 bases, J shed 0 bases, and the junction held 2 bases outside the gene matches.

DNA for the CDR3: TGTGCCAGCAGTGAAAACACGGGCAATCAGCCCCAGCATTTT. It yields the protein CASSENTGNQPQHF. V and J are TRBV6-1 and TRBJ1-5; D gene uncertain. The CDR3 spans 14 residues. With 2 bases removed from V and 2 bases from J, the gap between germline ends came to 7 bases. Per germline, CDR1 MNHNS and CDR2 SASEGT.

The gene calls are TRBV18 and TRBJ2-5, with D maybe TRBD1 (5 bases). Between the trimmed V and J ends, which lost 7 bases and 1 base, there was a span of 10 bases. CDR1 and CDR2 (germline): KGHSH, LQKENI. This CDR3 is built from 13 residues. This CDR3 reads CASLLDSQETQYF. The CDR3 nucleotides are TGTGCCAGCTTGCTCGACAGCCAAGAGACCCAGTACTTC.

V gene TRBV6-5 combines with J gene TRBJ2-1; D call uncertain. The CDR3 is made up of 11 amino acids. Trimming cost V 2 bases and J 7 bases, with 3 bases left between them. CDR1 and CDR2 from the germline V gene are MNHEY and SVGAGI. The CDR3 here is CASSYGNEQFF. The CDR3 bases are TGTGCCAGCAGTTACGGAAATGAGCAGTTCTTC.

This clone has just one count. V usage is TRBV29-1 and J usage is TRBJ2-5, with 10 bases identical to TRBD1. This CDR3 contains 15 residues. Germline CDR1 reads SQVTM; CDR2 reads ANQGSEA. V trimming: 4 bases; J trimming: 3 bases; junction bases outside the gene matches: 8. The CDR3 DNA is TGCAGCGTTGGGGGGGGACAGGGGATGGAAGAGACCCAGTACTTC. As protein: CSVGGGQGMEETQYF.

The chain links TRBV6-4 to TRBJ2-1; D is perhaps TRBD2 (7 bases). V lost 5 bases and J lost 10, with 9 bases in between. This CDR3 region has 11 residues. CDR1 and CDR2 (germline): MRHNA, SNTAGT. CDR3 loop: CASSKGGEQFF. CDR3 DNA sequence: TGTGCCAGCAGTAAGGGGGGGGAGCAGTTCTTC.

The chain is built from TRBV5-1 and TRBJ2-2; D might be TRBD1 (6 bases). This CDR3 comprises 16 residues. Trimming removed 3 bases at V and 7 bases at J, with 19 bases between. Germline CDR1 and CDR2: SGHRS and YFSETQ. The CDR3, as DNA: TGCGCCAGCAGCTACGTTTTCTGGGGGCTCGGCGGGGAGCTGTTTTTT. As protein: CASSYVFWGLGGELFF. The complete variable domain, with remaining parts taken from reference TRBV5-1 and TRBJ2-2, reads KAGVTQTPRYLIKTRGQQVTLSCSPISGHRSVSWYQQTPGQGLQFLFEYFSETQRNKGNFPGRFSGRQFSNSRSEMNVSTLELGDSALYLCASSYVFWGLGGELFFGEGSRLTVL.

The chain recombines TRBV27 with TRBJ1-5, with D hard to call. CDR3 length equals 18 residues. Germline values: CDR1 MNHEY, CDR2 SMNVEV (reference sequence). Trimming took off 2 bases at V and 0 bases at J, with 17 bases between the two ends. The CDR3 sequence: CASSLIAPSWNSNQPQHF. The DNA for the CDR3 is TGTGCCAGCAGTTTAATCGCCCCGTCCTGGAATAGCAATCAGCCCCAGCATTTT.

There are a few counts of this clone. The genes are TRBV5-1 and TRBJ1-2; D is possibly TRBD1 (5 bases). CDR1 and CDR2 (germline): SGHRS, YFSETQ. Trimming pared 4 bases from V and 8 bases from J, leaving 18 bases between. This CDR3 has 14 residues. The CDR3 sequence is CASSPGGAENGYTF. The CDR3 nucleotides are TGCGCCAGCAGCCCGGGGGGAGCCGAGAACGGCTACACCTTC.

This chain links TRBV5-4 with TRBJ2-3; 7 bases match TRBD1. The CDR3 is 16 residues long. The V segment lost 2 bases and the J segment 3 bases; nucleotides outside the gene matches: 9. Germline lookup yields CDR1 SGHNT and CDR2 YYREEE (reference sequence). Written as DNA, the CDR3 is TGTGCCAGCAGCTTACCCGGGACAGTGGAGACAGATACGCAGTATTTT. Amino acid sequence: CASSLPGTVETDTQYF.

This sequence joins TRBV7-9 and TRBJ1-2; D is unresolved. V lost 3 bases to trimming and J lost 3 bases, with 11 bases between them. The CDR3 runs 14 residues. The germline V gene encodes CDR1 SEHNR and CDR2 FQNEAQ (reference sequence). CDR3 bases: TGTGCCAGCAGCTTGGTTAACGGAGACTATGGCTACACCTTC. This translates into CASSLVNGDYGYTF.

The V gene is TRBV19, the J gene TRBJ2-1; a possible D gene is TRBD1 (5 bases). The CDR3 consists of 13 residues. V dropped 5 bases and J dropped 8 bases, with 13 bases sitting between them. The germline V gene encodes CDR1 LNHDA and CDR2 SQIVND (reference sequence). CDR3 sequence: CASSVPRVHEQFF. The CDR3 nucleotides read TGTGCCAGTAGTGTACCCAGGGTCCATGAGCAGTTCTTC.

This chain connects TRBV10-3 to TRBJ1-2, with D possibly matching TRBD1 (5 bases). Trimming took 3 bases from V and 4 from J, leaving 9 bases between them. The CDR3 length is 13 residues. CDR1 and CDR2 from the germline V gene are ENHRY and SYGVKD. CDR3 residues: CAISDGDGYGYTF. CDR3 coding DNA: TGTGCCATCAGTGACGGGGACGGCTATGGCTACACCTTC.

This chain links TRBV7-8 with TRBJ2-6; D is unresolved. V lost 4 bases and J lost 4, with 8 bases in between. The CDR3 extends over 14 amino acids. Germline lookup yields CDR1 SGHVS and CDR2 FQNEAQ. CDR3 coding DNA: TGTGCCAGCAGCTCGACACAGGGGGCCAACGTCCTGACTTTC. Translation: CASSSTQGANVLTF.

J is TRBJ1-2 and V is TRBV6-5; 10 bases agree with TRBD1. CDR3 length equals 14 residues. The junction had 11 bases not matched to a gene; V was cut back by 10 bases and J by 6 bases. Germline-derived CDR1 and CDR2 are MNHEY and SVGAGI. Here the CDR3 reads CATTSGTGVHGYTF. The CDR3 nucleotides read TGTGCCACCACCTCCGGGACAGGGGTTCATGGCTACACCTTC.

This clone was recorded once. The V gene is TRBV7-9, the J gene TRBJ1-4; 7 nucleotides match TRBD1. The germline gives CDR1 SEHNR, CDR2 FQNEAQ (reference sequence). With 5 bases clipped from V and 3 bases from J, the junction kept 12 bases outside the gene matches. The CDR3 has 17 amino acids. The CDR3 sequence is CASSPIGGARSNEKLFF. The CDR3 DNA is TGTGCCAGCAGCCCGATAGGGGGCGCAAGGTCTAATGAAAAACTGTTTTTT.